This passage covers 9 T cell receptor beta chains from one sample sequenced in a study of OX40 agonist ivuxolimab in advanced cancers. Sequencing was performed with immunoSEQ multiplex PCR; in TCRdb, only in-frame clones are kept and a portion is missing. The sample contains about 55,000 clones, about 88% of which appear only once. The sample here was CD4+ or CD8+ T cells sorted from blood, taken in a trial of the OX40 agonist ivuxolimab. The receptors stem from an adult with an advanced solid tumor such as melanoma, head and neck, liver or kidney cancer.

The V gene is TRBV6-1, the J gene TRBJ2-5, with 9 nucleotides matching TRBD1. The ends lost 6 bases at V and 5 bases at J; junction bases unmatched: 10. Germline V gene sequence: CDR1 MNHNS, CDR2 SASEGT. This CDR3 spans 15 amino acids. The CDR3 DNA reads TGTGCCAGCAGGACCGGGACAGGGATCGGGGAGACCCAGTACTTC. Residues: CASRTGTGIGETQYF.

The chain joins TRBV5-1 to TRBJ2-7, with D perhaps matching TRBD1 or TRBD2 (5 bases each). CDR3 length: 15 amino acids. The germline CDR1 and CDR2 sequences are SGHRS and YFSETQ. The ends were cut back, 4 bases at V and 2 bases at J, with 16 bases in the middle. CDR3 sequence: CASSPRGASTYEQYF. CDR3 in DNA: TGCGCCAGCAGCCCCAGAGGGGCGTCCACCTACGAGCAGTACTTC.

This clone is judged medium-sized (0.01 to 0.1%). The J gene is TRBJ1-2, the V gene TRBV5-4; unclear D gene. Germline assignment: CDR1 SGHNT and CDR2 YYREEE (reference sequence). With 2 bases removed from V and 0 bases from J, the gap between germline ends came to 8 bases. The CDR3 has 14 amino acids. The CDR3 region is CASSFPQTNYGYTF. The CDR3 nucleotides read TGTGCCAGCAGCTTCCCCCAAACTAACTATGGCTACACCTTC.

This clone was seen once. The J gene is TRBJ1-4, the V gene TRBV5-1; TRBD1 agrees at 9 bases. The germline CDR1 and CDR2 sequences are SGHRS and YFSETQ. This CDR3 has 17 amino acids. The V and J ends lost 4 bases and 5 bases, in that order; junction bases with no gene match: 12. DNA of the CDR3: TGCGCCAGCAGCGGGGGGTTTACGGGACAGGGCAATGAAAAACTGTTTTTT. Protein: CASSGGFTGQGNEKLFF.

The chain employs TRBV6-5 and TRBJ2-7; no clear D gene. The CDR3 has 15 amino acids. Germline V gene lookup returns CDR1 MNHEY and CDR2 SVGAGI. The V gene lost 0 bases and the J gene lost 5 bases, with 14 bases spanning the gap. The CDR3 here is CASSYSPGRANEQYF. For the CDR3, the DNA is TGTGCCAGCAGTTACTCCCCCGGACGGGCCAACGAGCAGTACTTC.

The table lists this clone with a few counts. The CDR3 bases are TGTGCCAGCTCACCACAGGGTACCACCTACAATGAGCAGTTCTTC. It is translated as CASSPQGTTYNEQFF. The V gene is TRBV18, the J gene TRBJ2-1; D uncertain. Per germline, CDR1 KGHSH and CDR2 LQKENI. The ends were cut back, 1 base at V and 2 bases at J, with 9 bases in the middle. This CDR3 spans 15 amino acids.

The J gene is TRBJ2-7, the V gene TRBV19, with 9 bases matching TRBD2. Germline CDR1 is LNHDA and CDR2 is SQIVND (reference sequence). CDR3 size: 15 residues. V was clipped by 4 bases and J by 3 bases; unmatched bases: 7. CDR3 coding DNA: TGTGCCAGTAGTAAAAAAGCGGGGGGTCACTACGAGCAGTACTTC. Translated: CASSKKAGGHYEQYF. The full variable domain, its missing parts supplied by reference TRBV19 and TRBJ2-7, is DGGITQSPKYLFRKEGQNVTLSCEQNLNHDAMYWYRQDPGQGLRLIYYSQIVNDFQKGDIAEGYSVSREKKESFPLTVTSAQKNPTAFYLCASSKKAGGHYEQYFGPGTRLTVT.

V usage is TRBV5-1 and J usage is TRBJ2-3; D not certain. The CDR3 consists of 16 residues. The germline gives CDR1 SGHRS, CDR2 YFSETQ. Between the trimmed V and J ends, which lost 4 bases and 0 bases, there was a span of 15 bases. The CDR3 nucleotides are TGCGCCAGCAGCCCCCACGCGTCCCCGAGCACAGATACGCAGTATTTT. The encoded protein is CASSPHASPSTDTQYF.

The chain is built from TRBV5-1 and TRBJ2-2; 9 positions match TRBD1. Looked up from germline, CDR1 is SGHRS and CDR2 is YFSETQ. The V gene end was trimmed by 7 bases and the J gene end by 1 base; junction bases not matched to a gene: 5. This CDR3 is 15 amino acids long. The CDR3 region is CASSRQGGNTGELFF. DNA for the CDR3: TGCGCCAGCTCACGACAGGGGGGGAACACCGGGGAGCTGTTTTTT. Full variable domain (remainder filled in from reference TRBV5-1 and TRBJ2-2): KAGVTQTPRYLIKTRGQQVTLSCSPISGHRSVSWYQQTPGQGLQFLFEYFSETQRNKGNFPGRFSGRQFSNSRSEMNVSTLELGDSALYLCASSRQGGNTGELFFGEGSRLTVL.